The 22 T cell receptor beta chains in this list originate from one sample, sequenced in a study of blood T cell dynamics during melanoma immunotherapy. Documented time point: week 3, after first cycle of checkpoint inhibitor. Produced via immunoSEQ multiplex PCR; TCRdb's table is partial and in-frame only. The sample lists about 19,000 clones; roughly nine tenths were seen once. Sequencing used blood, obtained from a patient treated with checkpoint blockade. These receptors were collected from a human donor with melanoma.

The chain links TRBV28 to TRBJ2-3, with a possible D match to TRBD2 (5 bases). With 5 bases removed from V and 4 bases from J, the gap between germline ends came to 10 bases. Germline values: CDR1 MDHEN, CDR2 SYDVKM. CDR3 length: 13 residues. CDR3 loop: CASSQDSSDTQYF. The DNA for the CDR3 is TGTGCCAGCAGTCAGGACTCGTCAGATACGCAGTATTTT.

This clone was seen a handful of times. The chain employs TRBV7-9 and TRBJ1-2; 7 nucleotides agree with TRBD1. Unmatched junction bases numbered 6, after V lost 5 bases and J lost 6 bases. The CDR3 runs 13 residues. Germline loops: CDR1 SEHNR, CDR2 FQNEAQ (reference sequence). The CDR3 loop reads CASSPQGGNGYTF. The CDR3 DNA sequence: TGTGCCAGCAGCCCCCAGGGGGGCAATGGCTACACCTTC.

This clone appeared a few times. The CDR3 DNA reads as TGTGCCAGCAGAAGACAGGGTATCGGAAACACCATATATTTT. It specifies CASRRQGIGNTIYF. V is TRBV6-5 and J is TRBJ1-3, with 7 bases fitting TRBD1. J lost 4 bases, V lost 6 bases, and 6 bases had no gene match. The germline V gene encodes CDR1 MNHEY and CDR2 SVGAGI. The CDR3 sequence is 14 residues long.

The chain is built from TRBV5-3 and TRBJ2-7; no definite D call. TRBV5-3 is annotated as an ORF whose role is uncertain. V lost 3 bases and J lost 6, with 7 bases in between. The CDR3 runs to 11 residues. Here the CDR3 reads CARSSVGEQYF. The CDR3 nucleotides are TGTGCCAGAAGCTCAGTGGGCGAGCAGTACTTC.

This CDR3 is CSGGGGTVHTEAFF. CDR3 DNA sequence: TGCAGCGGCGGGGGGGGGACAGTGCACACTGAAGCTTTCTTT. This rearrangement joins TRBV29-1 to TRBJ1-1; TRBD1 agrees at 7 bases. V was clipped by 7 bases and J by 3 bases; unmatched bases: 11. The germline V gene has CDR1 SQVTM and CDR2 ANQGSEA. The CDR3 is made up of 14 amino acids.

The chain recombines TRBV18 with TRBJ1-4; 8 bases line up with TRBD1. The J segment lost 5 bases and the V segment lost 1 base, leaving 6 bases of the junction unmatched. Germline V gene data show CDR1 as KGHSH and CDR2 as LQKENI. The CDR3 has 16 residues. DNA of the CDR3: TGTGCCAGCTCACCACTTGGACAGGGTCTCAATGAAAAACTGTTTTTT. Its translation: CASSPLGQGLNEKLFF.

The chain has TRBV5-1 and TRBJ2-3; D is ambiguous. Germline CDR1 reads SGHRS; CDR2 reads YFSETQ. V lost 4 bases, J lost 3 bases, and 3 bases lay in between. The CDR3 has 11 amino acids. This CDR3 reads CASSDTDTQYF. In DNA, the CDR3 is TGCGCCAGCAGCGATACAGATACGCAGTATTTT.

The chain links TRBV14 to TRBJ2-5, with D unresolved. Trimming took off 4 bases at V and 0 bases at J, with 9 bases between the two ends. CDR3 length equals 14 residues. The V gene's germline CDR1 is SGHDN and CDR2 FVKESK. The chain's CDR3 is CASSRSVYQETQYF. The CDR3 DNA sequence: TGTGCCAGCAGCCGGAGCGTGTACCAAGAGACCCAGTACTTC.

This chain uses TRBV30 with TRBJ1-5; D is possibly TRBD1 (5 bases). V gave up 3 bases and J gave up 1 base, with 10 bases separating them. The CDR3 is made up of 14 amino acids. CDR1 and CDR2 (germline): GTSNPN, SVGIG (reference sequence). CDR3 DNA: TGTGCCTGGAGGGAAGGGGCGAGCAATCAGCCCCAGCATTTT. Translated: CAWREGASNQPQHF.

This chain joins TRBV11-2 and TRBJ2-7, with 8 bases identical to TRBD1. Trimming took 4 bases from V and 3 from J; bases not matched to a gene: 8. CDR1 SGHAT and CDR2 FQNNGV come from the germline V gene. CDR3 size: 15 residues. CDR3 protein: CASSSGQGANYEQYF. The CDR3, as DNA: TGTGCCAGCAGCTCAGGACAGGGCGCGAACTACGAGCAGTACTTC.

The chain joins TRBV5-1 to TRBJ2-1; the match to TRBD2 covers 14 bases. The CDR3 is 17 residues long. V dropped 7 bases and J dropped 6; count of bases not matched to a gene: 12. CDR1 SGHRS and CDR2 YFSETQ come from the germline V gene. This CDR3 is CASVPTSGRARGNEQFF. In nucleotides, the CDR3 is TGCGCCAGCGTTCCGACTAGCGGGAGGGCCCGGGGCAATGAGCAGTTCTTC.

The chain is built from TRBV7-9 and TRBJ1-2; D may be TRBD1 (6 bases). CDR3 size: 14 residues. The ends were cut back, 5 bases at V and 6 bases at J, with 16 bases in the middle. The germline CDR1 and CDR2 sequences are SEHNR and FQNEAQ (reference sequence). CDR3 region: CASSLPGTPNGYTF. CDR3 nucleotides: TGTGCCAGCAGCCTACCCGGGACACCCAATGGCTACACCTTC.

The rearrangement links TRBV13 to TRBJ1-2; a possible D gene is TRBD1 (6 bases). V was clipped by 2 bases and J by 6 bases, with 10 bases between them. Germline lookup yields CDR1 PRHDT and CDR2 FYEKMQ (reference sequence). The CDR3 loop spans 13 amino acids. The CDR3 is CASSLRRGDGYTF. CDR3 DNA sequence: TGTGCCAGCAGCTTAAGGAGGGGGGATGGCTACACCTTC.

This sequence joins TRBV7-9 and TRBJ2-1, with D perhaps being TRBD1 or TRBD2 (5 bases each). This CDR3 comprises 15 residues. V dropped 5 bases and J dropped 9 bases, with 20 bases sitting between them. The germline V gene encodes CDR1 SEHNR and CDR2 FQNEAQ (reference sequence). The CDR3 DNA reads TGTGCCAGCAGCAAAGAGAGGGGCTCAGGAGGTGAGCAGTTCTTC. Its translation is CASSKERGSGGEQFF.

The rearrangement uses TRBV7-2 and TRBJ1-1; 7 nucleotides line up with TRBD1. V was clipped by 5 bases and J by 0 bases; unmatched bases: 9. Germline CDR1 is SGHTA and CDR2 is FQGNSA. CDR3 size: 16 residues. CDR3 protein: CASSPGDRIMNTEAFF. CDR3 DNA sequence: TGTGCCAGCAGCCCAGGGGACAGAATTATGAACACTGAAGCTTTCTTT.

The V gene is TRBV19, the J gene TRBJ2-1; 10 bases are a match to TRBD1. The junction had 9 bases not matched to a gene; V was cut back by 4 bases and J by 0 bases. Germline V gene data show CDR1 as LNHDA and CDR2 as SQIVND (reference sequence). This CDR3 is 18 amino acids long. In DNA form, the CDR3 reads TGTGCCAGTAGTAGAGACAGGGGGCCTTCCCTCTCCTACAATGAGCAGTTCTTC. Its translation is CASSRDRGPSLSYNEQFF.

The chain recombines TRBV5-1 with TRBJ1-2, with TRBD1 as a possible D gene (5 bases). The germline CDR1 and CDR2 sequences are SGHRS and YFSETQ. The germline V and J ends were trimmed by 1 base and 5 bases, with 9 bases remaining between them. The CDR3 contains 13 residues. This chain's CDR3 is CASSLPGTYGYTF. CDR3 sequence (DNA): TGCGCCAGCAGCTTGCCGGGGACTTATGGCTACACCTTC.

The V gene is TRBV10-3, the J gene TRBJ2-5, with a weak D call TRBD2 (6 bases). The CDR3 extends over 13 amino acids. The germline V gene has CDR1 ENHRY and CDR2 SYGVKD. V lost 2 bases, J lost 3 bases, and 7 bases lay in between. As DNA, the CDR3 is TGTGCCATCAGTGAGGGGACTGAAGAGACCCAGTACTTC. Translation: CAISEGTEETQYF.

The gene calls are TRBV4-1 and TRBJ2-1; 10 bases map to TRBD2. The length of the CDR3 is 15 residues. The V and J ends lost 2 bases and 7 bases, in that order; junction bases with no gene match: 5. Germline CDR1 and CDR2: MGHRA and YSYEKL. The CDR3 bases are TGCGCCAGCAGCCAACTAGCGGGAGTTGGGAATGAGCAGTTCTTC. Translated: CASSQLAGVGNEQFF.

This clone was seen a handful of times. This chain joins TRBV18 and TRBJ2-7, with D possibly called TRBD1 or TRBD2 (5 bases each). The CDR3 has 15 amino acids. Trimming pared 2 bases from V and 2 bases from J, leaving 13 bases between. The germline gives CDR1 KGHSH, CDR2 LQKENI. The CDR3 loop is CASSPTGTVTYEQYF. In nucleotides, the CDR3 is TGTGCCAGCTCACCAACCGGGACGGTGACCTACGAGCAGTACTTC.

This clone was recorded once. V and J are TRBV10-1 and TRBJ2-4; no reliable D call. This CDR3 is built from 11 residues. Germline loops: CDR1 WNHNN, CDR2 SYGVQD (reference sequence). The germline V and J ends were trimmed by 1 base and 11 bases, with 6 bases remaining between them. The CDR3 DNA reads as TGCGCCAGCAGTGAGTGGCAGGTTCAGTACTTC. This sequence encodes CASSEWQVQYF.

The rearrangement joins TRBV11-2 to TRBJ2-7; tentative D call: TRBD1 (5 bases). This CDR3 has 16 amino acids. CDR1 and CDR2 (germline): SGHAT, FQNNGV. V was pared by 3 bases and J by 3 bases, with 18 bases between. The CDR3 spells CASSFRQPNSGYEQYF. The CDR3 coding sequence is TGTGCCAGCAGCTTTCGACAGCCTAATAGTGGCTACGAGCAGTACTTC.